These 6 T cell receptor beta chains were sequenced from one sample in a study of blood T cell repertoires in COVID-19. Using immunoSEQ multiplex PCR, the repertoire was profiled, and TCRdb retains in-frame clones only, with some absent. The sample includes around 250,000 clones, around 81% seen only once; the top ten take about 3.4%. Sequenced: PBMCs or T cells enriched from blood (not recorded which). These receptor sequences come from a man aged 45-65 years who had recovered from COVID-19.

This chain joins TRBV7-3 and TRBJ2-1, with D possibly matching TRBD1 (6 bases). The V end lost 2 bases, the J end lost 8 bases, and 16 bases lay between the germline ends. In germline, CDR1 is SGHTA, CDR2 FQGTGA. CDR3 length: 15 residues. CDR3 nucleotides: TGTGCCAGCAGCTTAGCAGGGGTGGTATGGGATGAGCAGTTCTTC. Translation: CASSLAGVVWDEQFF.

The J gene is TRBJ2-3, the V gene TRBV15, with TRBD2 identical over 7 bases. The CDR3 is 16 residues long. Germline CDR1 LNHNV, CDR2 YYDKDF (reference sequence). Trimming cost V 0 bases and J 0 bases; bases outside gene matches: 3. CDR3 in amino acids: CATSRDGRGSTDTQYF. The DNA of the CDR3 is TGTGCCACCAGCAGAGATGGGCGGGGGAGCACAGATACGCAGTATTTT.

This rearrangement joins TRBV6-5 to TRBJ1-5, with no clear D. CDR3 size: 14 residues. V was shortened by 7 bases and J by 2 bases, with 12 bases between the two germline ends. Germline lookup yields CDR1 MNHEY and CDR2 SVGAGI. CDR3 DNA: TGTGCCAGCAAGATAGGTCTAGGCAATCAGCCCCAGCATTTT. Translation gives CASKIGLGNQPQHF.

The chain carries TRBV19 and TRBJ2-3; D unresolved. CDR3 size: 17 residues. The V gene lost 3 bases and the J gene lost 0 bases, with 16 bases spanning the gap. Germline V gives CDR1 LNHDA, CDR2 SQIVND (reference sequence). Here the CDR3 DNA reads TGTGCCAGTAGTATGCTGGCTAGTTTACCTAGCACAGATACGCAGTATTTT. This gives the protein CASSMLASLPSTDTQYF. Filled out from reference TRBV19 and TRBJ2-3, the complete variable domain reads DGGITQSPKYLFRKEGQNVTLSCEQNLNHDAMYWYRQDPGQGLRLIYYSQIVNDFQKGDIAEGYSVSREKKESFPLTVTSAQKNPTAFYLCASSMLASLPSTDTQYFGPGTRLTVL.

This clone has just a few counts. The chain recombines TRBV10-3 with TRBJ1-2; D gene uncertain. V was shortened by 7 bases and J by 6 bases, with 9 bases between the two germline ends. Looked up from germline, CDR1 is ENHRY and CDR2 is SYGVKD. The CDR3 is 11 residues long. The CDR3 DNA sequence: TGTGCCATCAACGACTTAAATGGCTACACCTTC. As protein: CAINDLNGYTF.

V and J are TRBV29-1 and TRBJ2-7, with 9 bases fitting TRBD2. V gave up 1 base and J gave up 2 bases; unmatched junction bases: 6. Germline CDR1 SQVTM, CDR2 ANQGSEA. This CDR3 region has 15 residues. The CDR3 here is CSVEGVAGATYEQYF. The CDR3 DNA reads TGCAGCGTTGAAGGGGTAGCGGGAGCAACCTACGAGCAGTACTTC.